This TCR beta chain was sequenced during a study of OX40 agonist ivuxolimab in advanced cancers. Study background: Patients were treated with intravenous ivuxolimab, dosed at 0.01 to 10 mg/kg and infused every 2 weeks. A mean age of approximately 58 years, range roughly 20 to 79, was recorded, and approximately 85% were male. Eligibility rules accepted prior anti-PD-1, anti-PD-L1 or anti-CTLA-4 therapy, and roughly 42% had some. Study-wide findings and caveats: No determination was made of the antigen specificity of the expanded peripheral T cells.

For this clone: The antigen is unknown.

Here immunoSEQ multiplex PCR was the method, and the copy in TCRdb shows in-frame clones only, minus some. In the table there are roughly 86,000 clones, almost 95% of which are singletons. Germline CDR1 reads KGHSH; CDR2 reads LQKENI. After removal of 1 base from V and 5 bases from J, the junction contained 5 bases not matched to a gene. CDR3 length: 15 residues. The TCR comes from an adult with an advanced solid tumor such as melanoma, head and neck, liver or kidney cancer. The chain joins TRBV18 to TRBJ2-5; 9 nucleotides match TRBD1. The source was CD4+ or CD8+ T cells sorted from blood, collected in a trial of the OX40 agonist ivuxolimab. The chain's CDR3 is CASSPRTGEGETQYF. The CDR3 DNA reads as TGTGCCAGCTCACCACGGACAGGGGAAGGCGAGACCCAGTACTTC.